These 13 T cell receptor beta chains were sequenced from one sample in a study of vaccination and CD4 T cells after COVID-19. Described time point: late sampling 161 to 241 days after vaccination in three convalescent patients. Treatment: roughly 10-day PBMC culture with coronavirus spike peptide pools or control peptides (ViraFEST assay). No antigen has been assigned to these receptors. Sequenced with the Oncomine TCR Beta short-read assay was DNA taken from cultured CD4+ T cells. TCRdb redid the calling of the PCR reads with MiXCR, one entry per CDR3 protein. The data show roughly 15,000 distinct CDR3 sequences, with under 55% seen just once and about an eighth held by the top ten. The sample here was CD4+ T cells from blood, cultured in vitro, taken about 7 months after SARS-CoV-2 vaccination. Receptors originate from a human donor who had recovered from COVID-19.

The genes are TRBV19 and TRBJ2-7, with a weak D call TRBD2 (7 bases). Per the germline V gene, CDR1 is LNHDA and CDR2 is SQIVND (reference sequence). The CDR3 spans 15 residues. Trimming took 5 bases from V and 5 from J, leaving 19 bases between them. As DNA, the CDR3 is TGTGCCAGTAGTGCTCTAGCGGCAGGGGATGACGAGCAGTACTTC. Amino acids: CASSALAAGDDEQYF.

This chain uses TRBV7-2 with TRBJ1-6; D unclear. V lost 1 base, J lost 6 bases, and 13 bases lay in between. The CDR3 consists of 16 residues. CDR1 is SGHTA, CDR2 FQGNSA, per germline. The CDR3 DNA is TGTGCCAGCAGCTTAGAGTGGGCAGGCGGTAATTCACCCCTCCACTTT. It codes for CASSLEWAGGNSPLHF. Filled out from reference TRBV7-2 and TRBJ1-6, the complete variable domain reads GAGVSQSPSNKVTEKGKDVELRCDPISGHTALYWYRQSLGQGLEFLIYFQGNSAPDKSGLPSDRFSAERTGGSVSTLTIQRTQQEDSAVYLCASSLEWAGGNSPLHFGNGTRLTVT.

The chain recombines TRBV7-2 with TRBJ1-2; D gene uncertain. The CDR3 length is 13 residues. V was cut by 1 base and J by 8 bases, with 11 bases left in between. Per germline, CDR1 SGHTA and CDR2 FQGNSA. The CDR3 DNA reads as TGTGCCAGCAGCTTAGAAACGTCGAGAGGCTACACCTTC. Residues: CASSLETSRGYTF.

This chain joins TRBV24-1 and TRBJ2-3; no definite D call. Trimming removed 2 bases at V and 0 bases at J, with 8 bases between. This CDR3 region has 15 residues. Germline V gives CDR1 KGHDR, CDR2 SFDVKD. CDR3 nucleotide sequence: TGTGCCACCAGTGATTCGGGCAGAAGCACAGATACGCAGTATTTT. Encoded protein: CATSDSGRSTDTQYF.

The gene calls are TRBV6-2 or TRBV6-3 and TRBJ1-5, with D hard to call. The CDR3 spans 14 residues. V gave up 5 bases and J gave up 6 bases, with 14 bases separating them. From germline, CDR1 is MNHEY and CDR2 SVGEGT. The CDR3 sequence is CASSPVGVGQPQHF. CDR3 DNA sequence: TGTGCCAGCAGTCCCGTCGGGGTGGGTCAGCCCCAGCATTTT.

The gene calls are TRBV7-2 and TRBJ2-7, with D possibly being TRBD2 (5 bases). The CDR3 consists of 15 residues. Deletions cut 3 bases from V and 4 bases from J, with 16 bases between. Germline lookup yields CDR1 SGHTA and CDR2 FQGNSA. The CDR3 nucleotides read TGTGCCAGCAGCTTTGTGAGCGGCTCTCAATACGAGCAGTACTTC. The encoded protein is CASSFVSGSQYEQYF. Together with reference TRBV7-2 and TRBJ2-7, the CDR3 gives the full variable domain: GAGVSQSPSNKVTEKGKDVELRCDPISGHTALYWYRQSLGQGLEFLIYFQGNSAPDKSGLPSDRFSAERTGGSVSTLTIQRTQQEDSAVYLCASSFVSGSQYEQYFGPGTRLTVT.

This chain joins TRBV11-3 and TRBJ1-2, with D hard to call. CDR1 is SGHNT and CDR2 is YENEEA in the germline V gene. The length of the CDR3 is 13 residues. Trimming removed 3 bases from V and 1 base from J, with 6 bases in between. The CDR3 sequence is CASSFAVNYGYTF. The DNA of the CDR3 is TGTGCCAGCAGCTTTGCAGTTAACTATGGCTACACCTTC.

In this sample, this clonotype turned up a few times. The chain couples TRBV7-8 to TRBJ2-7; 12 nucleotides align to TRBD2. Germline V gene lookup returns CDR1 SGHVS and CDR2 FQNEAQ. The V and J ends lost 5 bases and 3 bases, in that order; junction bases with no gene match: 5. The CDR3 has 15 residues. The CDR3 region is CASSRRLAGVYEQYF. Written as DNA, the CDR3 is TGTGCCAGCAGCCGCAGACTAGCGGGAGTCTACGAGCAGTACTTC.

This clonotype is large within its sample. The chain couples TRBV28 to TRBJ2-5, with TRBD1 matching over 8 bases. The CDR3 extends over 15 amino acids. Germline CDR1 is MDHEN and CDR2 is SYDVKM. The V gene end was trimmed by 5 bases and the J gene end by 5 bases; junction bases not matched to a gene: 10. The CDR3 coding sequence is TGTGCCAGCAGTCCCAGGACAGGGTACGCGGAGACCCAGTACTTC. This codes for CASSPRTGYAETQYF.

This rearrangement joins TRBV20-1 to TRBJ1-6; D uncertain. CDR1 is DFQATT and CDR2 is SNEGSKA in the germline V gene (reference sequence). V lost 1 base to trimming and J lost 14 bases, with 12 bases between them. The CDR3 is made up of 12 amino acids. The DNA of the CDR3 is TGCAGTGCTAGAGTATCCGGTTACACCCTCCACTTT. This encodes CSARVSGYTLHF.

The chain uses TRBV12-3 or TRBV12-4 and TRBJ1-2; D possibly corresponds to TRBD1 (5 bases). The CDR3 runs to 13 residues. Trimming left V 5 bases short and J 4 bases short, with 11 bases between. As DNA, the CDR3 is TGTGCCAGCAGTCCCCGACAGACCTATGGCTACACCTTC. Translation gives CASSPRQTYGYTF.

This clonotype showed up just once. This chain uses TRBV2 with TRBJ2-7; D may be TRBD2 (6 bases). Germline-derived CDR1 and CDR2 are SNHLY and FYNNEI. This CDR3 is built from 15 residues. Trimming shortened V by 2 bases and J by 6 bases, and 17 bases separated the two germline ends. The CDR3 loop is CASSEWQASVSEQYF. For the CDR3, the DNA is TGTGCCAGCAGTGAATGGCAGGCTAGCGTAAGCGAGCAGTACTTC.

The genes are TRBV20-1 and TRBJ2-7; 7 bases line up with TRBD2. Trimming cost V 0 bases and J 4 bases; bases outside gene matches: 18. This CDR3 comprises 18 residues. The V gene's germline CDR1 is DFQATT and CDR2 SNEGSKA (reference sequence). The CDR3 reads CSARDDGASIDGRYEQYF. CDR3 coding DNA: TGCAGTGCTAGAGATGACGGCGCCTCCATAGACGGGAGGTACGAGCAGTACTTC.